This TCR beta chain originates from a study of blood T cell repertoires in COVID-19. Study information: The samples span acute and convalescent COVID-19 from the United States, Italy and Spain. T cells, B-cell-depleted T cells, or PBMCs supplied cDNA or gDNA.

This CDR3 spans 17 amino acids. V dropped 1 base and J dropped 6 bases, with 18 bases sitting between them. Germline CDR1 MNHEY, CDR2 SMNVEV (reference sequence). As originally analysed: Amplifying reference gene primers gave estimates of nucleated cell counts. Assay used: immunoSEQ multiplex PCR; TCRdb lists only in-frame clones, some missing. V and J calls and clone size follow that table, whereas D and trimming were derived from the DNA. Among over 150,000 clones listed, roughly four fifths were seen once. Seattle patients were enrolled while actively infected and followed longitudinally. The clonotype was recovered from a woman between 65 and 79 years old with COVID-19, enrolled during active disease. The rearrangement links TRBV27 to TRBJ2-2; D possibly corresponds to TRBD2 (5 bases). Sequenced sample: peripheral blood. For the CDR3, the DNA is TGTGCCAGCAGTTTATTTCCTAGCAAGTGGGGAGCCGGGGAGCTGTTTTTT. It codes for CASSLFPSKWGAGELFF.